The TCR beta chain described here comes from a study of human T cells and chemical hapten exposure. During construction of the library, unique molecular identifiers were attached to individual cDNA molecules for quantitative, reproducible TCR counting. TCRdb called the RACE reads again in MiXCR, with one record for every CDR3 protein. This table has over 55,000 distinct CDR3 sequences, roughly 9.8% appearing once. Germline V gene data show CDR1 as SGHRS and CDR2 as YFSETQ. With 3 bases clipped from V and 4 bases from J, the junction kept 16 bases outside the gene matches. This CDR3 has 19 amino acids. The time point denotes: pre-sensitization, week 0. The treatment here: therapeutic diphenylcyclopropenone sensitization with weekly scalp DPC.

Sequenced material: whole blood, taken in connection with sensitization to the hapten diphenylcyclopropenone (DPC). The rearrangement links TRBV5-1 to TRBJ2-6; the match to TRBD1 covers 7 bases. The source is a man aged 35 to 55 with alopecia areata. Some clones in this sample may be carry-over from other donors' samples. The CDR3 DNA follows: TGCGCCAGCAGCTCCTACAGGGGCCACCGATTGAGCGGGGCCAACGTCCTGACTTTC. Translated: CASSSYRGHRLSGANVLTF.